This TCR beta chain was sequenced in a study of post-analysis software for immune sequencing data. Findings and limits, study-wide: A few TRBV segments occurring more often in patients than controls included TRBV5-6, TRBV5-1 and TRBV20-1.

The CDR3 consists of 14 residues. With 1 base clipped from V and 5 bases from J, the junction kept 6 bases outside the gene matches. Germline loops: CDR1 DFQATT, CDR2 SNEGSKA (reference sequence). Tagging with unique molecular identifiers was a feature of the TCR beta cDNA libraries. Each CDR3 protein gets one entry after TCRdb re-called the PCR reads with MiXCR. Of roughly 400,000 distinct CDR3 sequences in the sample, about 39% were seen once. A note on this clonotype: Its antigen remains unknown.

The chain recombines TRBV20-1 with TRBJ2-7, with 9 bases fitting TRBD1. The receptor comes from a girl aged 2 to 10 with multiple sclerosis. Sequences were obtained from blood. CDR3 in DNA: TGCAGTGCTAGAGGGACAGGGGTGTCAAACGAGCAGTACTTC. Amino acid sequence: CSARGTGVSNEQYF.